Below, 28 T cell receptor beta chains from the same sample are listed, as sequenced in a study of blood T cell repertoires in COVID-19. Sequenced by immunoSEQ multiplex PCR; TCRdb stores in-frame clones only, minus some. Of more than 250,000 clones detected, approximately 90% appear once; the ten largest clones hold 1.5% to 2%. Sequenced: peripheral blood. Receptors originate from a woman aged 25 to 39 with COVID-19, enrolled during active disease.

J is TRBJ2-5 and V is TRBV10-3; 8 bases map to TRBD2. Losses at the gene ends were 3 bases for V and 5 bases for J; bases not matched to a gene: 2. Germline V lookup: CDR1 ENHRY, CDR2 SYGVKD. This CDR3 is 13 amino acids long. CDR3 protein: CAISEREGETQYF. CDR3 nucleotides: TGTGCCATCAGTGAACGGGAGGGGGAGACCCAGTACTTC.

The chain recombines TRBV5-6 with TRBJ1-4, with D unresolved. The CDR3 runs 14 residues. The V gene's germline CDR1 is SGHDT and CDR2 YYEEEE. Trimming left V 0 bases short and J 2 bases short, with 5 bases between. CDR3 sequence reads: CASSLGRTNEKLFF. The CDR3, as DNA: TGTGCCAGCAGCTTGGGGAGGACTAATGAAAAACTGTTTTTT. Full variable domain (remainder filled in from reference TRBV5-6 and TRBJ1-4): DAGVTQSPTHLIKTRGQQVTLRCSPKSGHDTVSWYQQALGQGPQFIFQYYEEEERQRGNFPDRFSGHQFPNYSSELNVNALLLGDSALYLCASSLGRTNEKLFFGSGTQLSVL.

The chain joins TRBV5-8 to TRBJ2-1, with a weak D call TRBD1 (6 bases). This CDR3 is built from 14 residues. Trimming took 1 base from V and 2 from J, leaving 7 bases between them. Germline CDR1 reads SGHTS; CDR2 reads YDEGEE. The DNA for the CDR3 is TGTGCCAGCAGCTTGCAGGGGCCCTACAATGAGCAGTTCTTC. Its protein is CASSLQGPYNEQFF.

This clone occurred once. The V and J genes are TRBV5-1 and TRBJ2-5, with TRBD1 identical over 7 bases. J lost 3 bases, V lost 3 bases, and 8 bases had no gene match. The CDR3 is 15 amino acids. Germline V CDR1 and CDR2: SGHRS, YFSETQ. CDR3 region: CASSSTGQYKETQYF. For the CDR3, the DNA is TGCGCCAGCAGCTCAACGGGACAGTACAAAGAGACCCAGTACTTC. Complete variable domain (other parts from reference TRBV5-1 and TRBJ2-5): KAGVTQTPRYLIKTRGQQVTLSCSPISGHRSVSWYQQTPGQGLQFLFEYFSETQRNKGNFPGRFSGRQFSNSRSEMNVSTLELGDSALYLCASSSTGQYKETQYFGPGTRLLVL.

V gene TRBV19 combines with J gene TRBJ2-6; the D gene is possibly TRBD2 (5 bases). CDR1 is LNHDA, CDR2 SQIVND, per germline (reference sequence). This CDR3 contains 15 residues. The V and J ends lost 5 bases and 1 base respectively, with 9 bases between them. CDR3 region: CASSPEGSGANVLTF. DNA of the CDR3: TGTGCCAGTAGTCCCGAGGGTTCTGGGGCCAACGTCCTGACTTTC.

V gene TRBV29-1 combines with J gene TRBJ2-2; D not resolved. The ends were cut back, 2 bases at V and 2 bases at J, with 9 bases in the middle. Per the germline V gene, CDR1 is SQVTM and CDR2 is ANQGSEA. The CDR3 loop spans 14 amino acids. CDR3 sequence (DNA): TGCAGCGTTGAAACAGACCCTAACACCGGGGAGCTGTTTTTT. It yields the protein CSVETDPNTGELFF.

The CDR3 is CASSEVPRQTYEQYF. CDR3 in DNA: TGTGCCAGCAGTGAAGTTCCTAGACAGACCTACGAGCAGTACTTC. The genes are TRBV6-1 and TRBJ2-7, with D tentatively TRBD1 (5 bases). Per germline, CDR1 MNHNS and CDR2 SASEGT. V lost 1 base to trimming and J lost 2 bases, with 12 bases between them. This CDR3 has 15 amino acids.

V and J are TRBV4-1 and TRBJ2-1; a weak D match, TRBD2 (6 bases). Trimming pared 4 bases from V and 5 bases from J, leaving 15 bases between. Germline CDR1 and CDR2: MGHRA and YSYEKL. The CDR3 is made up of 15 amino acids. The CDR3 nucleotides are TGCGCCAGCAGCCCCTCCGGGACTTCCAACAATGAGCAGTTCTTC. It encodes CASSPSGTSNNEQFF.

This clone came up a few times. The chain links TRBV6-5 to TRBJ1-3; D may be TRBD1 (5 bases). Between the trimmed V and J ends, which lost 4 bases and 4 bases, there was a span of 14 bases. The CDR3 runs to 15 residues. Germline V CDR1 and CDR2: MNHEY, SVGAGI. The CDR3 protein is CASSSRTNPGNTIYF. The CDR3 bases are TGTGCCAGCAGTTCCCGGACAAATCCCGGAAACACCATATATTTT.

This chain joins TRBV7-2 and TRBJ2-3; tentatively, D is TRBD1 (5 bases). The germline CDR1 and CDR2 sequences are SGHTA and FQGNSA. The length of the CDR3 is 12 residues. Trimming cost V 5 bases and J 7 bases, with 10 bases left between them. The CDR3 loop reads CASSPRTNTQYF. The DNA for the CDR3 is TGTGCCAGCAGCCCCAGGACAAATACGCAGTATTTT.

This chain uses TRBV3-1 (or the pseudogene TRBV3-2) with TRBJ2-1; TRBD1 matches 8 bases. The length of the CDR3 is 13 residues. J lost 6 bases, V lost 6 bases, and 4 bases had no gene match. Germline V lookup: CDR1 LGHDT, CDR2 YNNKEL (reference sequence). The CDR3 loop is CASRKTGGNEQFF. In DNA form, the CDR3 reads TGTGCCAGCAGGAAAACAGGGGGCAATGAGCAGTTCTTC.

The V gene is TRBV27, the J gene TRBJ1-5; D is unresolved. Germline CDR1 is MNHEY and CDR2 is SMNVEV (reference sequence). V gave up 3 bases and J gave up 6 bases, with 12 bases separating them. This CDR3 has 14 residues. DNA for the CDR3: TGTGCCAGCAGTTTTAGCGGTATAGGTCAGCCCCAGCATTTT. Translating it yields CASSFSGIGQPQHF.

The chain joins TRBV2 to TRBJ2-3, with 9 bases fitting TRBD2. Trimming cost V 3 bases and J 5 bases; bases outside gene matches: 12. The CDR3 is made up of 17 amino acids. Germline CDR1 SNHLY, CDR2 FYNNEI. CDR3 coding DNA: TGTGCCAGCAGTGACCCTTTAGCGGGGGCGAGGGGAGATACGCAGTATTTT. Protein: CASSDPLAGARGDTQYF. Full variable domain (rest looked up from reference TRBV2 and TRBJ2-3): EPEVTQTPSHQVTQMGQEVILRCVPISNHLYFYWYRQILGQKVEFLVSFYNNEISEKSEIFDDQFSVERPDGSNFTLKIRSTKLEDSAMYFCASSDPLAGARGDTQYFGPGTRLTVL.

This sequence joins TRBV5-6 and TRBJ1-6, with D hard to call. Germline V CDR1 and CDR2: SGHDT, YYEEEE. The CDR3 spans 15 residues. Trimming stripped 7 bases from V and 10 bases from J, with 21 bases between. For the CDR3, the DNA is TGTGCCAGCCGAAGAAGCGGGTTGGTAGGATCACCCCTCCACTTT. Translation: CASRRSGLVGSPLHF. The variable domain in full, completed from reference TRBV5-6 and TRBJ1-6, reads DAGVTQSPTHLIKTRGQQVTLRCSPKSGHDTVSWYQQALGQGPQFIFQYYEEEERQRGNFPDRFSGHQFPNYSSELNVNALLLGDSALYLCASRRSGLVGSPLHFGNGTRLTVT.

The genes are TRBV28 and TRBJ2-4; tentative D call: TRBD2 (7 bases). The germline V and J ends were trimmed by 8 bases and 1 base, with 12 bases remaining between them. The length of the CDR3 is 14 residues. The germline CDR1 and CDR2 sequences are MDHEN and SYDVKM. CDR3 sequence: CASGGARAKNIQYF. CDR3 DNA: TGTGCCAGCGGGGGGGCGAGGGCCAAAAACATTCAGTACTTC. The whole variable domain, remainder taken from reference TRBV28 and TRBJ2-4, is DVKVTQSSRYLVKRTGEKVFLECVQDMDHENMFWYRQDPGLGLRLIYFSYDVKMKEKGDIPEGYSVSREKKERFSLILESASTNQTSMYLCASGGARAKNIQYFGAGTRLSVL.

The CDR3 sequence is CASSKDSGTSGGSSTDTQYF. The CDR3 DNA follows: TGTGCCAGCAGCAAAGACTCCGGGACTAGCGGGGGGTCCAGCACAGATACGCAGTATTTT. The chain combines TRBV7-9 with TRBJ2-3; TRBD2 aligns across 15 bases. J lost 0 bases, V lost 5 bases, and 12 bases had no gene match. The germline V gene has CDR1 SEHNR and CDR2 FQNEAQ (reference sequence). The CDR3 is made up of 20 amino acids. The entire variable domain, with the rest obtained from reference TRBV7-9 and TRBJ2-3, is as follows: DTGVSQNPRHKITKRGQNVTFRCDPISEHNRLYWYRQTLGQGPEFLTYFQNEAQLEKSRLLSDRFSAERPKGSFSTLEIQRTEQGDSAMYLCASSKDSGTSGGSSTDTQYFGPGTRLTVL.

This chain connects TRBV24-1 to TRBJ2-5; no firm D call. Germline values: CDR1 KGHDR, CDR2 SFDVKD. This CDR3 has 13 amino acids. The ends were cut back, 4 bases at V and 3 bases at J, with 8 bases in the middle. The CDR3 protein is CATSETPKETQYF. The CDR3 DNA is TGTGCCACCAGTGAGACACCCAAAGAGACCCAGTACTTC.

This clone was recorded only once. This CDR3 reads CATKMRANTEAFF. The DNA of the CDR3 is TGTGCCACCAAGATGCGGGCGAACACTGAAGCTTTCTTT. The chain combines TRBV15 with TRBJ1-1; D not resolved. The CDR3 length is 13 residues. CDR1 and CDR2 (germline): LNHNV, YYDKDF (reference sequence). The V and J ends lost 7 bases and 1 base respectively, with 10 bases between them.

The V and J genes are TRBV19 and TRBJ1-1; 7 positions agree with TRBD1. The germline CDR1 and CDR2 sequences are LNHDA and SQIVND (reference sequence). The J segment lost 0 bases and the V segment lost 7 bases, leaving 11 bases of the junction unmatched. The CDR3 has 16 amino acids. CDR3 sequence: CASIRRDSNMNTEAFF. The DNA of the CDR3 is TGTGCCAGTATTCGACGGGACAGTAACATGAACACTGAAGCTTTCTTT. Filled out from reference TRBV19 and TRBJ1-1, the complete variable domain reads DGGITQSPKYLFRKEGQNVTLSCEQNLNHDAMYWYRQDPGQGLRLIYYSQIVNDFQKGDIAEGYSVSREKKESFPLTVTSAQKNPTAFYLCASIRRDSNMNTEAFFGQGTRLTVV.

The chain carries TRBV27 and TRBJ1-6; 11 positions match TRBD1. The CDR3 covers 16 residues. V was clipped by 3 bases and J by 7 bases; unmatched bases: 5. Germline V lookup: CDR1 MNHEY, CDR2 SMNVEV (reference sequence). Here the CDR3 DNA reads TGTGCCAGCAGTTTGAACCGGGACAGGGGGAATTCACCCCTCCACTTT. Translated: CASSLNRDRGNSPLHF.

In this sample, this clone turned up a few times. The CDR3 is CATGGSSPNEQFF. CDR3 bases: TGTGCCACCGGGGGGTCATCTCCCAATGAGCAGTTCTTC. The chain uses TRBV24-1 and TRBJ2-1; D might be TRBD2 (6 bases). The ends were cut back, 9 bases at V and 6 bases at J, with 14 bases in the middle. From germline, CDR1 is KGHDR and CDR2 SFDVKD. This CDR3 spans 13 amino acids.

The V call is TRBV20-1, the J call TRBJ2-5, with 8 bases matching TRBD2. Germline lookup yields CDR1 DFQATT and CDR2 SNEGSKA (reference sequence). The CDR3 runs 10 residues. With V trimmed by 6 bases and J by 9 bases, 3 bases remained unmatched. The CDR3 loop is CSAGGVAQYF. The CDR3, as DNA: TGCAGTGCCGGGGGGGTAGCCCAGTACTTC.

This chain connects TRBV6-2 or TRBV6-3 to TRBJ1-5; the match to TRBD1 covers 9 bases. V was clipped by 5 bases and J by 6 bases; unmatched bases: 2. The CDR3 totals 13 residues. Germline CDR1 and CDR2: MNHEY and SVGEGT. CDR3 nucleotides: TGTGCCAGCAGTGACAGGGGGAGTCAGCCCCAGCATTTT. Translating gives CASSDRGSQPQHF.

The chain carries TRBV27 and TRBJ2-5; D is possibly TRBD1 (6 bases). The CDR3 loop spans 12 amino acids. Trimming shortened V by 8 bases and J by 5 bases, and 12 bases separated the two germline ends. Germline V CDR1 and CDR2: MNHEY, SMNVEV (reference sequence). CDR3 sequence reads: CASRDGQETQYF. For the CDR3, the DNA is TGTGCCAGCCGGGACGGACAGGAGACCCAGTACTTC.

The gene calls are TRBV5-1 and TRBJ1-2; TRBD1 agrees at 9 bases. The V and J ends lost 4 bases and 8 bases, in that order; junction bases with no gene match: 9. CDR1 and CDR2 from the germline V gene are SGHRS and YFSETQ. The CDR3 runs to 14 residues. Here the CDR3 reads CASSPEGTGLGYTF. In DNA form, the CDR3 reads TGCGCCAGCAGCCCCGAGGGGACAGGGCTAGGCTACACCTTC. Combining the CDR3 with reference TRBV5-1 and TRBJ1-2 gives the whole variable domain KAGVTQTPRYLIKTRGQQVTLSCSPISGHRSVSWYQQTPGQGLQFLFEYFSETQRNKGNFPGRFSGRQFSNSRSEMNVSTLELGDSALYLCASSPEGTGLGYTFGSGTRLTVV.

The V gene is TRBV18, the J gene TRBJ1-4; 7 nucleotides agree with TRBD1. The CDR3 extends over 16 amino acids. CDR1 and CDR2 (germline): KGHSH, LQKENI. Unmatched junction bases numbered 12, after V lost 9 bases and J lost 2 bases. CDR3: CASSDNRGVTNEKLFF. The CDR3, as DNA: TGTGCCAGTTCCGATAACAGGGGAGTGACTAATGAAAAACTGTTTTTT.

The chain carries TRBV7-9 and TRBJ1-6; D gene ambiguous. The CDR3 is 14 amino acids. V dropped 3 bases and J dropped 3 bases, with 6 bases sitting between them. CDR1 is SEHNR, CDR2 FQNEAQ, per germline (reference sequence). CDR3 region: CASSFESYNSPLHF. The CDR3 nucleotides are TGTGCCAGCAGCTTTGAGAGCTATAATTCACCCCTCCACTTT.

The V call is TRBV2, the J call TRBJ1-2; 7 nucleotides line up with TRBD1. CDR3 length: 12 residues. From germline, CDR1 is SNHLY and CDR2 FYNNEI. V was pared by 7 bases and J by 6 bases, with 5 bases of the junction left unmatched. The CDR3 loop reads CASKAGTDGYTF. The CDR3, as DNA: TGTGCCAGCAAAGCAGGGACAGATGGCTACACCTTC.